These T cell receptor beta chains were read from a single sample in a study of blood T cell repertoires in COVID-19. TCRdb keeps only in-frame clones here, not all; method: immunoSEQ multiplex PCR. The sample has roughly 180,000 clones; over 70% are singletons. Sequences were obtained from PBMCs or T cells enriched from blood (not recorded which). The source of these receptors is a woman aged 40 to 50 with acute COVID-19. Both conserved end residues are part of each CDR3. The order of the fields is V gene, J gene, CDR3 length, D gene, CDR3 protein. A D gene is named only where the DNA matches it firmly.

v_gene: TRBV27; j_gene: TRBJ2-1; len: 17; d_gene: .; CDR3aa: CASSSKGARGSYNEQFF
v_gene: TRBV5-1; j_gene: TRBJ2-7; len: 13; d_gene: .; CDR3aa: CASASESSYEQYF
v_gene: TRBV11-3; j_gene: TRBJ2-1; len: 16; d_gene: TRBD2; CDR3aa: CASSLTTSGNYNEQFF
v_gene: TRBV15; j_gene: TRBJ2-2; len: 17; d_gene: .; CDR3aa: CATSRNPGERSPGELFF
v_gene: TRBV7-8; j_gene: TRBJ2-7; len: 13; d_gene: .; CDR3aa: CASSLAGAYEQYF
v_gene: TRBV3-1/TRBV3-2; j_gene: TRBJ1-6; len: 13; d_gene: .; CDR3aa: CASSQDQVSPLHF
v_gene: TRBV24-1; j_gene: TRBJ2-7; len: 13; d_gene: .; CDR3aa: CATQRRRLYEQYF
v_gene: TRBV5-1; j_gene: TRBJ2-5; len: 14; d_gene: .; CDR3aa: CASSLWASGETQYF
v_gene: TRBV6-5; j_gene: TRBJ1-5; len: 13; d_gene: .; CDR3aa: CASSYERNQPQHF
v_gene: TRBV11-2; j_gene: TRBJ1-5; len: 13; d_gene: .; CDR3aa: CASSLAYNQPQHF
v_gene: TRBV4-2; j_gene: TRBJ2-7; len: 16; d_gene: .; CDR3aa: CASSQELAASSYEQYF
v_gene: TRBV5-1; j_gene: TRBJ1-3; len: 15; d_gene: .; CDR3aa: CASSLGSGSGNTIYF
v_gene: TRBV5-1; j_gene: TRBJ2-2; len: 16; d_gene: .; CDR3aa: CASSLSQGVGSGELFF
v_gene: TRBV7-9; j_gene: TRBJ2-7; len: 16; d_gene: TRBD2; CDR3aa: CASSPPLAGAGGEQYF
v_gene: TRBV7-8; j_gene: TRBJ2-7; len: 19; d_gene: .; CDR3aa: CASSLGQGISRFSSYEQYF
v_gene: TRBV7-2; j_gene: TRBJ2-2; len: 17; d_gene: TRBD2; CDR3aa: CASSPRLAPAVTGELFF
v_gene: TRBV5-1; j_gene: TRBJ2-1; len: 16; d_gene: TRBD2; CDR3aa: CASSLFGTSEYNEQFF
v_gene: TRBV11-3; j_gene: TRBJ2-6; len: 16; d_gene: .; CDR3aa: CASRPTPSGGANVLTF
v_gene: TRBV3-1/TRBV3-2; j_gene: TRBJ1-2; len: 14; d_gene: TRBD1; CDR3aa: CASSPTGGAYGYTF
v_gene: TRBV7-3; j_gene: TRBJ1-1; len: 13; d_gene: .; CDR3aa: CASSLSNPGEAFF
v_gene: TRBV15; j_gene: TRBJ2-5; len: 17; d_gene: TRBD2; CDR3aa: CATSSGGGLARMGTQYF
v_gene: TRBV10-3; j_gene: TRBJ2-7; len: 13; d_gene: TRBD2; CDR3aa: CAISSGNIYEQYF
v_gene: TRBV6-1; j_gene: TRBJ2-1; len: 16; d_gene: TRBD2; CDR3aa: CASSESLREARYEQFF
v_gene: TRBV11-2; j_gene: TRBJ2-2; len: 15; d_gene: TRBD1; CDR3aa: CASSSGQTNTGELFF
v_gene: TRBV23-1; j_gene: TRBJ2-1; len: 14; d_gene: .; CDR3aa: CASSQSQGFNEQFF
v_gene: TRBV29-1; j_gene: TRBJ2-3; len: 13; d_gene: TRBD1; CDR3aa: CSVDRGSTDTQYF
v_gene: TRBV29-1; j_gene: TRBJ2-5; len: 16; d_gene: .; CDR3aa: CSVESGGQGSVETQYF
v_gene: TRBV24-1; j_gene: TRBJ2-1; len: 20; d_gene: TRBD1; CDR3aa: CATSDSTGGATAGVVHEQFF
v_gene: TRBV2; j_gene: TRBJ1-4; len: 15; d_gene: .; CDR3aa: CASSEVGAGNEKLFF
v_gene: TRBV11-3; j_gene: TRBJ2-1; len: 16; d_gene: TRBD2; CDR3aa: CASSVGLASSYNEQFF
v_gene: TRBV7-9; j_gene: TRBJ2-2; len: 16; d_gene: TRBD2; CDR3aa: CASSIVSGSDGGELFF
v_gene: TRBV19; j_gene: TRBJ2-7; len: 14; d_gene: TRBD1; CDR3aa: CASSLGQGSYEQYF
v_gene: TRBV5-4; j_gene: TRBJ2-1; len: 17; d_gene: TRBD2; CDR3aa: CASSLGGLAASYNEQFF
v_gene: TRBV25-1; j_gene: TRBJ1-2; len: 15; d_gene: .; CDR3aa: CASSDFQGGDYGYTF
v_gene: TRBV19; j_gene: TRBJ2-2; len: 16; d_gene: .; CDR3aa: CASKRSVATNTGELFF
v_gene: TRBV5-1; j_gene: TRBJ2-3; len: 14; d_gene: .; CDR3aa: CASSSDREGDTQYF
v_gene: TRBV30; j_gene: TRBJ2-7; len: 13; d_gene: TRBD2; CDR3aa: CAWSAREGYEQYF
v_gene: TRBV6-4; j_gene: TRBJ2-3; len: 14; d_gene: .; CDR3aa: CASSDSSSTDTQYF
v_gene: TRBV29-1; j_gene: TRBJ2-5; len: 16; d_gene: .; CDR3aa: CSVAALGQPGGETQYF
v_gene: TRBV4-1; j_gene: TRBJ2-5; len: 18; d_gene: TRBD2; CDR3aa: CASSQDYTSGRRVETQYF
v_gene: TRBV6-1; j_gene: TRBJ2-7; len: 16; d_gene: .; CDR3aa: CASSEAPGGTSYEQYF
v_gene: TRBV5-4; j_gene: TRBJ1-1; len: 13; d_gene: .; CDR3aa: CASREQPGAEAFF
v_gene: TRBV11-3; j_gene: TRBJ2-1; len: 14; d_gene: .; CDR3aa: CASSLVTRGDEQFF
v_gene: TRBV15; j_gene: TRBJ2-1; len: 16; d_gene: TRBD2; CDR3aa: CATSIGQAGEGNEQFF
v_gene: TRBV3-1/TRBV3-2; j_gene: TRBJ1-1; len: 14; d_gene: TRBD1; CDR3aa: CASSQGQGSTEAFF
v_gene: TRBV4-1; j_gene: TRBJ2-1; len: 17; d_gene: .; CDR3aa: CASSQEGMGSAYNEQFF
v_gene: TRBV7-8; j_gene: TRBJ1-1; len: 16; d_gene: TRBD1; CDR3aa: CASSSYPTGTNTEAFF
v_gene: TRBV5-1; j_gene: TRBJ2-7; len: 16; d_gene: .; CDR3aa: CASSLQPPGALNEQYF
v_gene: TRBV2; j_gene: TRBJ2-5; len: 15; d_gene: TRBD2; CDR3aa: CANSRTSGRGETQYF
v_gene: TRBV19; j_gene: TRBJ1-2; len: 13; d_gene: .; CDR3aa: CASKRLEDYGYTF
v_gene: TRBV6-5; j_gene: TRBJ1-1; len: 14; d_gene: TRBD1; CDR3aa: CASRPTTGGTEAFF
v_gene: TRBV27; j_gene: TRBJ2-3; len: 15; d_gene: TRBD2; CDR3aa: CASSILAGWRNTQYF
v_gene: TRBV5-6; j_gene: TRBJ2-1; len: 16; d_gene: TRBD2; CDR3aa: CASSLRTSGSLNEQFF